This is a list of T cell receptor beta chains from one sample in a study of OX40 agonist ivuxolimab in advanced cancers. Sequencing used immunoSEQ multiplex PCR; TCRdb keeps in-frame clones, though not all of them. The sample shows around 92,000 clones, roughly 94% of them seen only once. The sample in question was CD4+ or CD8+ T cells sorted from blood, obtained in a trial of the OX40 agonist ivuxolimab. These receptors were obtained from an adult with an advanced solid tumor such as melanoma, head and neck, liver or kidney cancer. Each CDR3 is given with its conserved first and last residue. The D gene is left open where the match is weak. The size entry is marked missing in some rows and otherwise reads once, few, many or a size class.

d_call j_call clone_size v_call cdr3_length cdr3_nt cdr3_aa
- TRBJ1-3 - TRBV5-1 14 TGCGCCAGCAGCCGCTTAAGTTCTGGAAACACCATATATTTT CASSRLSSGNTIYF
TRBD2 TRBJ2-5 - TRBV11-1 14 TGTGCCAGCAGCTTTCAGGGAGGGATTGAGACCCAGTACTTC CASSFQGGIETQYF
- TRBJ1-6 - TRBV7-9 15 TGTGCCAGCAGCTTCGGGAGCTCCTATAATTCACCCCTCCACTTT CASSFGSSYNSPLHF
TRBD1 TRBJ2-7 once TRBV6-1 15 TGTGCCAGCAGCACGGACAGGGGGATTACCTACGAGCAGTACTTC CASSTDRGITYEQYF
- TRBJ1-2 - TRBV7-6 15 TGTGCCAGCAGCTTAGAGCGGGCTGGAAGCTATGGCTACACCTTC CASSLERAGSYGYTF
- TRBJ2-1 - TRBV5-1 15 TGCGCCAGCAGCCCCCAGGGAAGCTCCTACAATGAGCAGTTCTTC CASSPQGSSYNEQFF
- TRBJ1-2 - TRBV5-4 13 TGTGCCAGCAGCTCCGTCGCCCAGTGGGGCTACACCTTC CASSSVAQWGYTF
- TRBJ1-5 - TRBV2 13 TGTGCCAGCATGGGGGAGGTAAATCAGCCCCAGCATTTT CASMGEVNQPQHF
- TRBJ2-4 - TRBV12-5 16 TGTGCTAGTGGTTCATGGACATATCTAGCCAAAAACATTCAGTACTTC CASGSWTYLAKNIQYF
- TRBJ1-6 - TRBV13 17 TGTGCCAGCTCCAGGGGAGGGAGAGTCTCCTATAATTCACCCCTCCACTTT CASSRGGRVSYNSPLHF
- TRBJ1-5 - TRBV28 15 TGTGCCAGCAGTTTGGGAGGGAATAGCAATCAGCCCCAGCATTTT CASSLGGNSNQPQHF
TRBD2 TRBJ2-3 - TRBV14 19 TGTGCCAGCAGCCCACGTACCGGGGTCCGACTAGCGGGAGGGGGTACGCAGTATTTT CASSPRTGVRLAGGGTQYF
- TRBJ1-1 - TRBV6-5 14 TGTGCCAGCACCACGGGGGTGGCGAACACTGAAGCTTTCTTT CASTTGVANTEAFF
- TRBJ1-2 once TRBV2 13 TGTGCCAGCAGTGTTGACTTTTCAGGGGGCTACACCTTC CASSVDFSGGYTF